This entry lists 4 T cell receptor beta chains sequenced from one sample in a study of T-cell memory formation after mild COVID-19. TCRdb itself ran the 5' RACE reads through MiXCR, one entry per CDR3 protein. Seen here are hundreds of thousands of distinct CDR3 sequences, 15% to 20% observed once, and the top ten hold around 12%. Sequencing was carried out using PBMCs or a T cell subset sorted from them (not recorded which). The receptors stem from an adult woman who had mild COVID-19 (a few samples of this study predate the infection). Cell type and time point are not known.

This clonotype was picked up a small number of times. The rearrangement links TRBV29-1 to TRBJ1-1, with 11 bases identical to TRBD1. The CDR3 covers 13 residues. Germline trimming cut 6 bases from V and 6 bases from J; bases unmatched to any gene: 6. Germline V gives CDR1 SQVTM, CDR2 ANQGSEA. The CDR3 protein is CSVRDRGWAEAFF. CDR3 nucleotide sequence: TGCAGCGTCCGGGACAGGGGGTGGGCTGAAGCTTTCTTT.

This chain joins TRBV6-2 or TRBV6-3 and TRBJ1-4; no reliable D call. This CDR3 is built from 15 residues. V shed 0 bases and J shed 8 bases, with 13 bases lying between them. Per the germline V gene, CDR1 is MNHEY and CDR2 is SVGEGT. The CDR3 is CASSYSRTLGEKLFF. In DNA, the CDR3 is TGTGCCAGCAGTTACTCACGGACCCTCGGGGAAAAACTGTTTTTT.

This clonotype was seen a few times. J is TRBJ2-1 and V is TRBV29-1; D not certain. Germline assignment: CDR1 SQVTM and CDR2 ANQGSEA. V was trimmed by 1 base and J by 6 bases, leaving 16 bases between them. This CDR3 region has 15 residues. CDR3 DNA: TGCAGCGTTGAAGGTGGGTCCAGCAAAATCAATGAGCAGTTCTTC. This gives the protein CSVEGGSSKINEQFF.

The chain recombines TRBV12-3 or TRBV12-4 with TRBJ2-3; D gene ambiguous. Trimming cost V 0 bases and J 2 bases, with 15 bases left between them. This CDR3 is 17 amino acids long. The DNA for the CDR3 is TGTGCCAGCAGTTTAGCGCTAGGTCTTCGAATCACAGATACGCAGTATTTT. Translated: CASSLALGLRITDTQYF.